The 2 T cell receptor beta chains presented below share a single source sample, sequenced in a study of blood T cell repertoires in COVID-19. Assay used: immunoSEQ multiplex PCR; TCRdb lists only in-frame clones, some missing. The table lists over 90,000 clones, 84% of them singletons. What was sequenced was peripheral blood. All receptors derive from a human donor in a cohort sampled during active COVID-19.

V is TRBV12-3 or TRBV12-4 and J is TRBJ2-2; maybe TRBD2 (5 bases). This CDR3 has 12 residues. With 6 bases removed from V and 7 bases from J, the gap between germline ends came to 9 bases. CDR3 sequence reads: CASRRVNGELFF. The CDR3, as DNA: TGTGCCAGCAGGCGGGTGAACGGGGAGCTGTTTTTT.

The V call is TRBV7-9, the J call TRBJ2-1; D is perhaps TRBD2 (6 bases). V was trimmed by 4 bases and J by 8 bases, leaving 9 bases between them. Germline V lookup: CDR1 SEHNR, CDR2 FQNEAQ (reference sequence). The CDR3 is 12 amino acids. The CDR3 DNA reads TGTGCCAGCAGCTCCCCGGGGGATGAGCAGTTCTTC. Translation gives CASSSPGDEQFF.